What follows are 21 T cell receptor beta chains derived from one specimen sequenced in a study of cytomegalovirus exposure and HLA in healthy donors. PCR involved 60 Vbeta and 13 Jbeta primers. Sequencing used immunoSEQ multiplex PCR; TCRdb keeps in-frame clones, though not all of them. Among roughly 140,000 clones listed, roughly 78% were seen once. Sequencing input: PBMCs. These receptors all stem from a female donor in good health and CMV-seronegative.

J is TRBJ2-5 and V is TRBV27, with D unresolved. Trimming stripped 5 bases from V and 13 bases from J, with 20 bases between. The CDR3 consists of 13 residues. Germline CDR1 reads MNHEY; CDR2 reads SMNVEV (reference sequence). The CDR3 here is CASSPRSGEPRYF. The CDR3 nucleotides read TGTGCCAGCAGTCCTCGGAGTGGTGAGCCCCGGTACTTC.

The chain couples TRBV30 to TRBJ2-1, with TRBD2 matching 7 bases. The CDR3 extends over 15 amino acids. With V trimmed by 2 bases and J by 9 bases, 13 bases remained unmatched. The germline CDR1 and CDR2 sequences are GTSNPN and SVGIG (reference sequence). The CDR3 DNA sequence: TGTGCCTGGAGTTCCGGGACTATCAATGACTCTGAGCAGTTCTTC. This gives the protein CAWSSGTINDSEQFF.

The CDR3 region is CASSQVMEETQYF. DNA for the CDR3: TGTGCCAGCAGCCAAGTGATGGAGGAGACCCAGTACTTC. The chain is built from TRBV14 and TRBJ2-5; D gene ambiguous. The CDR3 spans 13 residues. CDR1 and CDR2 (germline): SGHDN, FVKESK. The V gene lost 1 base and the J gene lost 5 bases, with 8 bases spanning the gap.

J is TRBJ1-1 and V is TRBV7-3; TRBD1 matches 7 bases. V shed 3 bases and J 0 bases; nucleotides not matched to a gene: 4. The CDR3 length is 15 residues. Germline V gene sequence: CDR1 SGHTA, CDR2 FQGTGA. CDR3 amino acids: CASSLTTGLNTEAFF. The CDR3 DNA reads TGTGCCAGCAGCTTGACGACAGGGTTGAACACTGAAGCTTTCTTT.

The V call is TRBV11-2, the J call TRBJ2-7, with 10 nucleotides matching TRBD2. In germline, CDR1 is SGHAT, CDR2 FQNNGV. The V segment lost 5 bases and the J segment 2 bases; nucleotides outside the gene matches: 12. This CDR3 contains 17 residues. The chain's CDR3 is CASSPRGRTSGPYEQYF. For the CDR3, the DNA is TGTGCCAGCAGCCCTAGGGGGCGGACTAGCGGACCCTACGAGCAGTACTTC.

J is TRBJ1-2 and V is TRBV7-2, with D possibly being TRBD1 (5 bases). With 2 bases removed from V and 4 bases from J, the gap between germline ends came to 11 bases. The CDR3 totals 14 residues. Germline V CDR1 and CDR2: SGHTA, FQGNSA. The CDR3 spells CASSLSAGGYGYTF. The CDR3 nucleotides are TGTGCCAGCAGCTTATCAGCCGGGGGCTATGGCTACACCTTC.

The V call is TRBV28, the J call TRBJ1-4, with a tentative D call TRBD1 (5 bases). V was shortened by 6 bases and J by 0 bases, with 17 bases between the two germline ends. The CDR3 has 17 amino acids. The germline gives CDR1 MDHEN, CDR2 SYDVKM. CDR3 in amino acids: CASSLNQGFSTNEKLFF. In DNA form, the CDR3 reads TGTGCCAGCAGCTTGAACCAGGGTTTTTCAACTAATGAAAAACTGTTTTTT.

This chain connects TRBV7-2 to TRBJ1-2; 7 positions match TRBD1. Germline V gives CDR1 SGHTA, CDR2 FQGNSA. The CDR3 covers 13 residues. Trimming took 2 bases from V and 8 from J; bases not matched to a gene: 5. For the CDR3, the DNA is TGTGCCAGCAGCTTAAAAGGGGGCTTGGGCTACACCTTC. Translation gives CASSLKGGLGYTF.

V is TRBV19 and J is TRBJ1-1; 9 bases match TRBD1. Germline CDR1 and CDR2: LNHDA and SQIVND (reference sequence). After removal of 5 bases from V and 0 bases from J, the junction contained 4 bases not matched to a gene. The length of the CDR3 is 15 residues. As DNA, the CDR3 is TGTGCCAGTAGTTTAACAGGGGGCATGAACACTGAAGCTTTCTTT. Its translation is CASSLTGGMNTEAFF.

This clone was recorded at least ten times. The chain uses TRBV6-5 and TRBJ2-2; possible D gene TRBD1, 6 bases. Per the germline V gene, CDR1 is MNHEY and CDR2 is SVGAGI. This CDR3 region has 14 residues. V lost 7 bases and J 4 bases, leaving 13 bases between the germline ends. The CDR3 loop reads CASNAEGGTGELFF. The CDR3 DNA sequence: TGTGCCAGCAACGCTGAAGGGGGCACCGGGGAGCTGTTTTTT.

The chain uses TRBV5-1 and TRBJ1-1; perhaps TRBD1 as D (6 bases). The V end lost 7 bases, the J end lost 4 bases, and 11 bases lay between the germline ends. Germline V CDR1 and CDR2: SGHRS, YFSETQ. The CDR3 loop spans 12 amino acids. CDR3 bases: TGCGCCAGCTCTAGGGGGGGCACTGAAGCTTTCTTT. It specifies CASSRGGTEAFF. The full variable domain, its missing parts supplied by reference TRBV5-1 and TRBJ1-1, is KAGVTQTPRYLIKTRGQQVTLSCSPISGHRSVSWYQQTPGQGLQFLFEYFSETQRNKGNFPGRFSGRQFSNSRSEMNVSTLELGDSALYLCASSRGGTEAFFGQGTRLTVV.

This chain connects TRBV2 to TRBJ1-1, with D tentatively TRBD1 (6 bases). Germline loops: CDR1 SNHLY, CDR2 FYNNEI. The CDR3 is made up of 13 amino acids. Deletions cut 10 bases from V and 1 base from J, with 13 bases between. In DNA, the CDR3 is TGTGCCACCCAGGACAGAGCGAACACTGAAGCTTTCTTT. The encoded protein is CATQDRANTEAFF.

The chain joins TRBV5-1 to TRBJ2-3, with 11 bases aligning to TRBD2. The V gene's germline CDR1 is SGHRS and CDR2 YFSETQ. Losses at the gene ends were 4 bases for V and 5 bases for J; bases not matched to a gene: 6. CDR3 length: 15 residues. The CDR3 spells CASSPLAGVRDTQYF. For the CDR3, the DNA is TGCGCCAGCAGCCCACTAGCGGGAGTTCGAGATACGCAGTATTTT. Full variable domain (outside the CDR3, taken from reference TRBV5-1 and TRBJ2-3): KAGVTQTPRYLIKTRGQQVTLSCSPISGHRSVSWYQQTPGQGLQFLFEYFSETQRNKGNFPGRFSGRQFSNSRSEMNVSTLELGDSALYLCASSPLAGVRDTQYFGPGTRLTVL.

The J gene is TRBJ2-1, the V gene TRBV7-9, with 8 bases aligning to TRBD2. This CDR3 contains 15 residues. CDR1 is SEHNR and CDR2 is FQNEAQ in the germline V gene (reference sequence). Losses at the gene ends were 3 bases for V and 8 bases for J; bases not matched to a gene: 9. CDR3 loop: CASSFRGRPVDEQFF. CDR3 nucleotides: TGTGCCAGCAGCTTTCGCGGGAGGCCGGTCGATGAGCAGTTCTTC.

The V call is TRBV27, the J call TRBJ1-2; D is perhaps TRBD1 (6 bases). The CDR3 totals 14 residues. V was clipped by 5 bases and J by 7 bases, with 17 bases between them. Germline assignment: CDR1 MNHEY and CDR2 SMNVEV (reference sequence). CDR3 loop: CASSPSGGRGGYTF. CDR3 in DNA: TGTGCCAGCAGTCCCTCGGGGGGGCGGGGTGGCTACACCTTC.

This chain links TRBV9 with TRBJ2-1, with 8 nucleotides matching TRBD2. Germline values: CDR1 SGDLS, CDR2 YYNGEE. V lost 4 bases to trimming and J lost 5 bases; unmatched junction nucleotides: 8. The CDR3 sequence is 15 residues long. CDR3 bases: TGTGCCAGCAGCTCCCGGGAGGGAACGGACAATGAGCAGTTCTTC. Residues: CASSSREGTDNEQFF.

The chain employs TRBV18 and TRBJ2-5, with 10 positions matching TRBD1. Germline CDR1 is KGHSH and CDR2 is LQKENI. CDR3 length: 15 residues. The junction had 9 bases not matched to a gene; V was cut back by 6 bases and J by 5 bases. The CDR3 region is CASSRRQGAYETQYF. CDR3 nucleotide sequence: TGTGCCAGCTCCCGACGACAGGGGGCGTATGAGACCCAGTACTTC.

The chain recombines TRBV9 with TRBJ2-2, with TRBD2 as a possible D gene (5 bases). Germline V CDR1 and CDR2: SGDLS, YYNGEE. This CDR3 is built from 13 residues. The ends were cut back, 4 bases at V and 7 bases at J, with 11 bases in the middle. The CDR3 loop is CASSPWTGGELFF. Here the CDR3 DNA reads TGTGCCAGCAGCCCCTGGACTGGCGGGGAGCTGTTTTTT.

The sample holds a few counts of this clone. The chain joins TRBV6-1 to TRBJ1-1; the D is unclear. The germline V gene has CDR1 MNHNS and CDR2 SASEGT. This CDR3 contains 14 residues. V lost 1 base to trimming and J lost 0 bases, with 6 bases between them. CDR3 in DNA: TGTGCCAGCAGTGAAGACAGCTTGAACACTGAAGCTTTCTTT. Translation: CASSEDSLNTEAFF.

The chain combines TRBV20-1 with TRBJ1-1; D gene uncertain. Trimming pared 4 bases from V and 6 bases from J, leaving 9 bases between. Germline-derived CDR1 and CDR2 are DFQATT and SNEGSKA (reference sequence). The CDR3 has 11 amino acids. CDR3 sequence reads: CSANLFAEAFF. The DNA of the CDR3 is TGCAGTGCTAATTTGTTCGCTGAAGCTTTCTTT.

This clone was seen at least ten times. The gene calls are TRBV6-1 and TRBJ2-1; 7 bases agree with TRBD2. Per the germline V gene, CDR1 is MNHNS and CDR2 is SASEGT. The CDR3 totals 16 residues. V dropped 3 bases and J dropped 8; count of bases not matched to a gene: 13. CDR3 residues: CASSELGGGPIDEQFF. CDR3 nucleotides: TGTGCCAGCAGTGAGCTCGGCGGGGGACCTATTGATGAGCAGTTCTTC.